This is a list of T cell receptor beta chains from one sample in a study of cytomegalovirus exposure and HLA in healthy donors. Using immunoSEQ multiplex PCR, the repertoire was profiled, and TCRdb retains in-frame clones only, with some absent. The sample has about 88,000 clones; less than 90% are singletons. Sequencing was performed on PBMCs. All receptors come from a woman under 30 in good health and CMV-seropositive. CDR3s include the opening cysteine and the closing phenylalanine or tryptophan. D genes are given only for firm matches. Only some rows state a clone size, as once, few, many or a class for expanded clones.

clone_size j_call v_call d_call cdr3_aa cdr3_nt
NA TRBJ1-6 TRBV10-3 TRBD1 CAITGQGNSPLHF TGTGCCATCACGGGACAGGGGAATTCACCCCTCCACTTT
NA TRBJ2-5 TRBV4-2 TRBD2 CASSQLAGTSGGVQETQYF TGTGCCAGCAGCCAACTGGCCGGGACTAGCGGGGGGGTACAAGAGACCCAGTACTTC
NA TRBJ2-5 TRBV27 TRBD2 CASRELAGGWETQYF TGTGCCAGCAGGGAACTAGCGGGGGGTTGGGAGACCCAGTACTTC
NA TRBJ1-1 TRBV7-8 NA CASSAPAYTEAFF TGTGCCAGCAGCGCGCCCGCCTACACTGAAGCTTTCTTT
NA TRBJ2-7 TRBV6-5 TRBD2 CASSFGGEQYF TGTGCCAGCAGCTTCGGGGGGGAGCAGTACTTC
NA TRBJ2-3 TRBV4-3 TRBD2 CASSQSGLAGGRYTQYF TGCGCCAGCAGCCAATCGGGGCTAGCGGGGGGGCGGTATACGCAGTATTTT
once TRBJ2-1 TRBV19 TRBD1 CASSKPTGGSYNEQFF TGTGCCAGTAGTAAACCTACAGGGGGCTCCTACAATGAGCAGTTCTTC
NA TRBJ2-1 TRBV6-6 TRBD2 CASSNLAGGYNEQFF TGTGCCAGCAGTAACCTAGCGGGGGGATACAATGAGCAGTTCTTC
NA TRBJ1-1 TRBV28 NA CASTLGAGSAWGTEAFF TGTGCCAGCACCCTTGGGGCAGGTTCAGCCTGGGGCACTGAAGCTTTCTTT
NA TRBJ1-1 TRBV4-3 NA CASSHQGTDTEAFF TGCGCCAGCAGCCATCAGGGTACGGACACTGAAGCTTTCTTT
NA TRBJ2-1 TRBV4-3 TRBD2 CASSQDWGTSDYNEQFF TGCGCCAGCAGCCAAGATTGGGGGACTAGCGACTACAATGAGCAGTTCTTC
NA TRBJ2-5 TRBV5-1 NA CASSLNNLLKETQYF TGCGCCAGCAGCTTGAACAACCTTCTTAAAGAGACCCAGTACTTC
NA TRBJ2-2 TRBV6-1 NA CASSEGYWVGVPPANTGELFF TGTGCCAGCAGTGAAGGTTATTGGGTAGGGGTTCCCCCCGCGAACACCGGGGAGCTGTTTTTT
once TRBJ1-4 TRBV9 NA CASSRRAGRNEKLFF TGTGCCAGCAGCCGCCGGGCAGGGCGAAATGAAAAACTGTTTTTT
NA TRBJ2-5 TRBV28 TRBD1 CASSLEQGITVETQYF TGTGCCAGCAGTTTAGAACAGGGGATCACAGTAGAGACCCAGTACTTC
NA TRBJ2-2 TRBV5-1 TRBD2 CASSLVREGSAGELFF TGCGCCAGCAGCTTGGTCAGGGAGGGTTCGGCCGGGGAGCTGTTTTTT
NA TRBJ1-1 TRBV4-1 NA CASGSGYTEAFF TGCGCCAGCGGGTCGGGGTACACTGAAGCTTTCTTT
NA TRBJ2-1 TRBV29-1 TRBD1 CSVEDPGQGAEYEQFF TGCAGCGTTGAAGACCCTGGACAGGGGGCAGAATATGAGCAGTTCTTC
few TRBJ1-6 TRBV30 TRBD1 CAWSGQGNSPLHF TGTGCCTGGAGTGGACAGGGAAATTCACCCCTCCACTTT
NA TRBJ2-7 TRBV7-2 TRBD2 CASSLVERGNSEQYF TGTGCCAGCAGCTTAGTAGAGCGGGGAAACAGCGAGCAGTACTTC
NA TRBJ2-3 TRBV6-5 NA CASRAVTDTQYF TGTGCCAGCAGGGCCGTCACAGATACGCAGTATTTT
NA TRBJ2-3 TRBV9 TRBD2 CASSVPLAGEGGTDTQYF TGTGCCAGCAGCGTACCCCTAGCGGGGGAGGGAGGGACAGATACGCAGTATTTT
NA TRBJ2-2 TRBV9 TRBD2 CASSVVSGGQNTGELFF TGTGCCAGCAGCGTAGTTAGCGGGGGCCAGAACACCGGGGAGCTGTTTTTT
NA TRBJ1-6 TRBV6-6 NA CASSVQGLNSPLHF TGTGCCAGCAGCGTACAGGGTCTTAATTCACCCCTCCACTTT
NA TRBJ2-7 TRBV4-2 TRBD2 CASSQSASGGVFGQYF TGTGCCAGCAGCCAATCCGCTAGCGGGGGCGTTTTTGGGCAGTACTTC
once TRBJ1-5 TRBV6-6 TRBD1 CASRPIRDSRYQPQHF TGTGCCAGCAGGCCAATCCGGGACAGTCGTTATCAGCCCCAGCATTTT
once TRBJ1-5 TRBV5-6 NA CASSPWAGFNSNQPQHF TGTGCCAGCAGCCCTTGGGCAGGATTTAATAGCAATCAGCCCCAGCATTTT
NA TRBJ1-6 TRBV6-5 NA CASSLGHVSSPLHF TGTGCCAGCAGTTTAGGACACGTCAGTTCACCCCTCCACTTT
NA TRBJ2-7 TRBV7-9 NA CASSWGRGYEQYF TGTGCCAGCAGCTGGGGCAGGGGCTACGAGCAGTACTTC
NA TRBJ2-1 TRBV18 TRBD2 CASSPRAGESGNEQFF TGTGCCAGCTCACCACGGGCGGGGGAGTCGGGAAATGAGCAGTTCTTC
NA TRBJ1-4 TRBV23-1 NA CASNTKKGCEKLFF TGCGCCAGCAATACAAAAAAGGGGTGCGAAAAACTGTTTTTT
NA TRBJ2-7 TRBV2 TRBD1 CASRPGQGAYEQYF TGTGCCAGCAGGCCGGGACAGGGGGCCTACGAGCAGTACTTC
once TRBJ1-6 TRBV5-1 NA CASSFNIAENSPLHF TGCGCCAGCAGCTTTAATATTGCGGAAAATTCACCCCTCCACTTT
NA TRBJ2-6 TRBV7-2 TRBD2 CASSLRRGFGANVLTF TGTGCCAGCAGCTTACGGCGGGGGTTTGGGGCCAACGTCCTGACTTTC
NA TRBJ1-2 TRBV5-1 NA CASSLAETNYGYTF TGCGCCAGCAGCTTGGCTGAGACAAACTATGGCTACACCTTC
NA TRBJ1-2 TRBV5-5 NA CASSPTGDYGYTF TGTGCCAGCAGCCCGACAGGAGACTATGGCTACACCTTC
NA TRBJ2-4 TRBV7-9 TRBD1 CASSPSRGPNIQYF TGTGCCAGCAGCCCCTCAAGGGGGCCGAACATTCAGTACTTC
few TRBJ1-1 TRBV18 TRBD1 CASSMGQMNTEAFF TGTGCCAGCTCAATGGGACAGATGAACACTGAAGCTTTCTTT
NA TRBJ1-2 TRBV20-1 TRBD1 CSTGTVYGYTF TGCAGCACCGGGACAGTCTATGGCTACACCTTC
NA TRBJ2-3 TRBV18 NA CASSPPKDSSTDTQYF TGTGCCAGCTCACCACCGAAGGACAGTAGCACAGATACGCAGTATTTT
NA TRBJ2-2 TRBV9 TRBD2 CASSAPGLAGPTGELFF TGTGCCAGCAGCGCCCCGGGACTAGCGGGCCCCACCGGGGAGCTGTTTTTT
NA TRBJ2-7 TRBV5-6 TRBD1 CASTPGQGVEQYF TGTGCCAGCACCCCGGGACAGGGGGTCGAGCAGTACTTC
NA TRBJ2-7 TRBV5-1 NA CASSFNQGSEQYF TGCGCCAGCAGCTTTAATCAGGGGTCGGAGCAGTACTTC
NA TRBJ2-2 TRBV5-1 NA CASSLGIQGGTGELFF TGCGCCAGCAGCTTGGGTATACAGGGTGGCACCGGGGAGCTGTTTTTT